The 20 T cell receptor beta chains given below trace back to one sample, sequenced in a study of response to subunit inactivated influenza vaccine. From the RT-PCR reads, TCRdb called clonotypes with MiXCR, one entry per CDR3 protein. The data contain roughly 570,000 distinct CDR3 sequences, around 15% of them singletons. The sequences come from PBMCs from blood, collected 11 to 12 days after vaccination. The receptors come from a middle-aged man who received an inactivated influenza vaccine.

The CDR3 loop is CASSPQGQYYTF. In nucleotides, the CDR3 is TGTGCCAGCTCACCACAAGGACAGTACTACACCTTC. This chain joins TRBV18 and TRBJ1-2; D is possibly TRBD1 (6 bases). CDR1 and CDR2 from the germline V gene are KGHSH and LQKENI. The CDR3 covers 12 residues. The germline V and J ends were trimmed by 1 base and 10 bases, with 10 bases remaining between them.

V gene TRBV20-1 combines with J gene TRBJ2-4; no firm D call. The CDR3 is 13 residues long. Trimming left V 8 bases short and J 0 bases short, with 11 bases between. From germline, CDR1 is DFQATT and CDR2 SNEGSKA (reference sequence). The CDR3: CSRPGLAKNIQYF. The CDR3 region has the DNA TGCAGTCGCCCTGGGCTAGCCAAAAACATTCAGTACTTC.

The CDR3: CASSSGTPQETQYF. CDR3 nucleotides: TGCGCCAGCAGCTCCGGGACACCCCAAGAGACCCAGTACTTC. The chain uses TRBV5-1 and TRBJ2-5, with D tentatively TRBD1 (6 bases). Deletions cut 3 bases from V and 1 base from J, with 10 bases between. This CDR3 is 14 amino acids long. Germline CDR1 reads SGHRS; CDR2 reads YFSETQ.

In this sample, this clonotype turned up a few times. The gene calls are TRBV20-1 and TRBJ2-7; TRBD2 might be the D (5 bases). The CDR3 consists of 14 residues. The germline V gene encodes CDR1 DFQATT and CDR2 SNEGSKA (reference sequence). V dropped 4 bases and J dropped 0 bases, with 13 bases sitting between them. In nucleotides, the CDR3 is TGCAGTGCTACACGGAGGCCCGCCTCCTACGAGCAGTACTTC. Translating it yields CSATRRPASYEQYF.

This clonotype was seen at least ten times. The chain carries TRBV12-3 or TRBV12-4 and TRBJ2-2, with a tentative D call TRBD1 (7 bases). The CDR3 is 16 amino acids. Trimming shortened V by 0 bases and J by 7 bases, and 15 bases separated the two germline ends. CDR3 amino acids: CASSLAHRGGGGELFF. The CDR3 coding sequence is TGTGCCAGCAGTTTAGCGCACAGGGGAGGTGGCGGGGAGCTGTTTTTT.

This chain joins TRBV7-2 and TRBJ2-5; D unclear. Germline V gives CDR1 SGHTA, CDR2 FQGNSA. Trimming pared 3 bases from V and 5 bases from J, leaving 10 bases between. This CDR3 contains 13 residues. Here the CDR3 reads CASSFGQVETQYF. DNA of the CDR3: TGTGCCAGCAGCTTCGGCCAGGTGGAGACCCAGTACTTC.

The chain carries TRBV20-1 and TRBJ1-2; possibly TRBD1 for D (6 bases). Germline loops: CDR1 DFQATT, CDR2 SNEGSKA (reference sequence). The V gene lost 6 bases and the J gene lost 4 bases, with 21 bases spanning the gap. The length of the CDR3 is 15 residues. The CDR3 sequence: CSAAPGGGLAYGYTF. In DNA, the CDR3 is TGCAGTGCCGCCCCCGGGGGGGGCCTGGCCTATGGCTACACCTTC.

The gene calls are TRBV2 and TRBJ1-4, with D unresolved. V lost 6 bases and J lost 5, with 19 bases in between. Germline values: CDR1 SNHLY, CDR2 FYNNEI. CDR3 size: 16 residues. CDR3 residues: CASRRENSMANEKLFF. The CDR3 bases are TGTGCCAGCAGGAGGGAGAACAGTATGGCCAATGAAAAACTGTTTTTT.

The rearrangement joins TRBV5-1 to TRBJ2-1, with 12 positions matching TRBD2. The junction had 2 bases not matched to a gene; V was cut back by 4 bases and J by 9 bases. Germline V gives CDR1 SGHRS, CDR2 YFSETQ. The CDR3 runs to 13 residues. CDR3 nucleotide sequence: TGCGCCAGCAGCCCTAGCGGGAGGGTTGAGCAGTTCTTC. The encoded protein is CASSPSGRVEQFF.

The chain recombines TRBV25-1 with TRBJ1-4, with 8 nucleotides matching TRBD1. The CDR3 runs 16 residues. V was clipped by 5 bases and J by 4 bases; unmatched bases: 9. The V gene's germline CDR1 is MGHDK and CDR2 SYGVNS. CDR3 residues: CASSPPWTGSNEKLFF. CDR3 nucleotides: TGTGCCAGCAGTCCACCATGGACAGGGAGTAATGAAAAACTGTTTTTT.

The table lists this clonotype with a few counts. Germline is not matched at one junction end, which may reflect a read error. The chain couples TRBV24-1 to TRBJ2-5; D is unclear. Germline-derived CDR1 and CDR2 are KGHDR and SFDVKD. The CDR3 totals 12 residues. This CDR3 reads CATSDAEEPQYF. DNA of the CDR3: TGTGCCACCAGTGATGCTGAAGAGCCCCAGTACTTC.

The CDR3 loop is CASSQEGTTYEQYF. As DNA, the CDR3 is TGTGCCAGCAGCCAAGAAGGGACTACCTACGAGCAGTACTTC. The rearrangement links TRBV3-1 to TRBJ2-7; TRBD2 matches at 7 bases. This CDR3 is built from 14 residues. The V gene's germline CDR1 is LGHDT and CDR2 YNNKEL (reference sequence). Losses at the gene ends were 0 bases for V and 2 bases for J; bases not matched to a gene: 1.

This clonotype was seen many times. The chain carries TRBV4-2 and TRBJ2-3; TRBD2 aligns across 9 bases. The germline CDR1 and CDR2 sequences are LGHNA and YNFKEQ. The CDR3 is 16 amino acids. V lost 0 bases, J lost 3 bases, and 4 bases stayed unmatched. The CDR3 spells CASSQDGGLATDTQYF. The CDR3 nucleotides are TGTGCCAGCAGCCAAGATGGGGGACTAGCTACAGATACGCAGTATTTT.

This clonotype occurred a few times. The chain combines TRBV12-3 or TRBV12-4 with TRBJ2-2; TRBD2 matches 9 bases. The CDR3 is 14 residues long. V lost 6 bases to trimming and J lost 3 bases; unmatched junction nucleotides: 2. As DNA, the CDR3 is TGTGCCAGCAGGCTAGCGGGGTACACCGGGGAGCTGTTTTTT. This codes for CASRLAGYTGELFF.

This clonotype was counted between two and nine times. The chain is built from TRBV5-4 and TRBJ1-6; D may be TRBD1 (6 bases). Trimming removed 1 base from V and 6 bases from J, with 8 bases in between. In germline, CDR1 is SGHNT, CDR2 YYREEE (reference sequence). The CDR3 loop spans 14 amino acids. The CDR3 spells CASSLWDTNSPLHF. CDR3 nucleotides: TGTGCCAGCAGCTTGTGGGACACTAATTCACCCCTCCACTTT.

The chain combines TRBV28 with TRBJ1-1; D unclear. There are 14 residues in the CDR3. Germline V lookup: CDR1 MDHEN, CDR2 SYDVKM. V lost 1 base, J lost 1 base, and 7 bases lay in between. The CDR3 here is CASSLFTENTEAFF. CDR3 nucleotides: TGTGCCAGCAGTTTATTTACAGAGAACACTGAAGCTTTCTTT.

This chain connects TRBV5-6 to TRBJ1-1; D ambiguous. In germline, CDR1 is SGHDT, CDR2 YYEEEE. The CDR3 is 13 residues long. Between the trimmed V and J ends, which lost 2 bases and 7 bases, there was a span of 12 bases. The chain's CDR3 is CASSFGRTIEAFF. The DNA of the CDR3 is TGTGCCAGCAGCTTTGGCAGGACCATTGAAGCTTTCTTT.

The rearrangement joins TRBV12-3 or TRBV12-4 to TRBJ2-1; 7 positions agree with TRBD1. V dropped 6 bases and J dropped 15; count of bases not matched to a gene: 11. The CDR3 runs to 12 residues. The CDR3 DNA is TGTGCCAGCAGATTTGGGGACAGCCTTCCGTTCTTC. This sequence encodes CASRFGDSLPFF.

The chain links TRBV29-1 to TRBJ1-1, with 9 nucleotides matching TRBD1. With 6 bases clipped from V and 0 bases from J, the junction kept 5 bases outside the gene matches. The germline V gene has CDR1 SQVTM and CDR2 ANQGSEA. This CDR3 contains 14 residues. CDR3 sequence: CSVGTGLMNTEAFF. The CDR3, as DNA: TGCAGCGTGGGGACAGGGCTGATGAACACTGAAGCTTTCTTT. Filled out from reference TRBV29-1 and TRBJ1-1, the complete variable domain reads SAVISQKPSRDICQRGTSLTIQCQVDSQVTMMFWYRQQPGQSLTLIATANQGSEATYESGFVIDKFPISRPNLTFSTLTVSNMSPEDSSIYLCSVGTGLMNTEAFFGQGTRLTVV.

This clonotype came up many times. The CDR3 sequence is CASSYLQFNEKLFF. The DNA of the CDR3 is TGTGCCAGCAGTTATCTGCAGTTTAATGAAAAACTGTTTTTT. The chain recombines TRBV6-5 with TRBJ1-4; D gene unclear. This CDR3 is 14 amino acids long. The germline gives CDR1 MNHEY, CDR2 SVGAGI. The ends were cut back, 3 bases at V and 4 bases at J, with 9 bases in the middle.